Listed below are T cell receptor beta chains from one sample, sequenced in a study of blood T cell repertoires in COVID-19. This table comes from immunoSEQ multiplex PCR, and its TCRdb copy is limited to in-frame clones, with some not included. Here the sample spans 190,000 or so clones, around 87% being singletons. The sequencing input was peripheral blood. Source of these receptors: a woman younger than 30 who had recovered from COVID-19. Both conserved end residues are part of each CDR3. D genes are given only for firm matches. Clone size is given for some rows only: seen once, a few or many times, or a class if the clone is expanded.

>.|TRBV6-5|few|TRBJ1-1
TGTGCCAGCAGTTACTTCGCAGGGGTGGGAACTGAAGCTTTCTTT
CASSYFAGVGTEAFF
>.|TRBV6-6|.|TRBJ1-6
TGTGCCAGCACCACTTGGGGAGGGGCCTATTCACCCCTCCACTTT
CASTTWGGAYSPLHF
>.|TRBV5-1|.|TRBJ2-5
TGCGCCAGCAGCTGGTGGGGTAGCGACCAAGAGACCCAGTACTTC
CASSWWGSDQETQYF
>TRBD1|TRBV18|.|TRBJ1-3
TGTGCCAGCTCACCTACAGGGGTCTCTGGAAACACCATATATTTT
CASSPTGVSGNTIYF
>.|TRBV4-2|.|TRBJ2-1
TGTGCCAGCAGCCATGGAGCTTACACTTCGGACAATGAGCAGTTCTTC
CASSHGAYTSDNEQFF
>TRBD2|TRBV4-3|.|TRBJ2-5
TGCGCCAGCAGCCAAGATGGGACTAGCGGGGTCGCGGCCCAGTACTTC
CASSQDGTSGVAAQYF
>.|TRBV6-1|.|TRBJ2-3
TGTGCCAGCAGTGAAGCGTCCCTCCCAGATACGCAGTATTTT
CASSEASLPDTQYF
>TRBD2|TRBV3-1/TRBV3-2|.|TRBJ2-1
TGTGCCAGCAGCCAATCGAGCGGGAGTCGTGAGCAGTTCTTC
CASSQSSGSREQFF
>.|TRBV7-2|.|TRBJ1-2
TGTGCCAGCAGCCGGACAGAACGGGGTTTCTATGGCTACACCTTC
CASSRTERGFYGYTF
>.|TRBV9|.|TRBJ2-1
TGTGCCAGCAGCGTAGCGAGCGGTAATGAGCAGTTCTTC
CASSVASGNEQFF
>TRBD1|TRBV14|.|TRBJ1-6
TGTGCCAGCAGCCAAGTGAGGGGGCAGTCACCCCTCCACTTT
CASSQVRGQSPLHF
>TRBD1|TRBV18|.|TRBJ1-2
TGTGCCAGCTCCAACGGACAGGGGAACTTTAACTATGGCTACACCTTC
CASSNGQGNFNYGYTF
>TRBD1|TRBV7-9|.|TRBJ1-1
TGTGCCAGCAGCCCCCTTACCGGGACAGGGAACACTGAAGCTTTCTTT
CASSPLTGTGNTEAFF
>TRBD1|TRBV10-3|.|TRBJ1-2
TGTGCCATCAGTGAGGCCAGGGGGCAAGGCTACACCTTC
CAISEARGQGYTF
>.|TRBV6-5|.|TRBJ1-1
TGTGCCAGCAGGACAGTCAATGAAGCTTTCTTT
CASRTVNEAFF
>.|TRBV11-2|.|TRBJ1-3
TGTGCCAGCAGCGCCCGCGCCGGAAACACCATATATTTT
CASSARAGNTIYF
>.|TRBV19|.|TRBJ2-3
TGTGCCAGTAGTATAGTAATTAGCGGCACAGATACGCAGTATTTT
CASSIVISGTDTQYF
>TRBD2|TRBV27|.|TRBJ2-3
TGTGCCAACCCGACTAGCGGGGCCACCAGGGCACGCACAGATACGCAGTATTTT
CANPTSGATRARTDTQYF
>TRBD2|TRBV15|.|TRBJ2-7
TGTGCCACCAGCAGAGACCTCACTAGCGGGACATACTACGAGCAGTACTTC
CATSRDLTSGTYYEQYF
>TRBD2|TRBV2|.|TRBJ2-1
TGTGCCAGCAGTGCTAGCGGGAGGGCCCGTAATGAGCAGTTCTTC
CASSASGRARNEQFF
>.|TRBV13|.|TRBJ1-1
TGTGCCAGCAGCTTGATTACGACCCCGCGCCAGGATGGCACTGAAGCTTTCTTT
CASSLITTPRQDGTEAFF
>.|TRBV15|.|TRBJ1-3
TGTGCCACCAGCTTGGCAGGGGCAAATGGAAACACCATATATTTT
CATSLAGANGNTIYF
>.|TRBV6-2/TRBV6-3|.|TRBJ1-4
TGTGCCAGCAGTTATCTGCAGCGTGAAAAACTGTTTTTT
CASSYLQREKLFF
>TRBD1|TRBV7-9|.|TRBJ2-7
TGTGCCAGCAGCCCGGGACAGAAGTCTTTCTACGAGCAGTACTTC
CASSPGQKSFYEQYF
>.|TRBV7-7|.|TRBJ2-5
TGTGCTAGCAGCCCTCGTGGGGGACTCCAAGAGACCCAGTACTTC
CASSPRGGLQETQYF
>TRBD2|TRBV6-5|.|TRBJ2-1
TGTGCCAGCAGTTTCGGACTAGCGACCAATGAGCAGTTCTTC
CASSFGLATNEQFF
>TRBD1|TRBV13|once|TRBJ1-1
TGTGCCAGCAGCCTCCGAGGACAGGGTAACACTGAAGCTTTCTTT
CASSLRGQGNTEAFF
>.|TRBV18|.|TRBJ2-2
TGTGCCAGCTCACCACCGACTGGGGAGCTGTTTTTT
CASSPPTGELFF
>TRBD1|TRBV15|once|TRBJ1-1
TGTGCCACCAGCAGAGGGGACAGGGAAGCTTTCTTT
CATSRGDREAFF
>.|TRBV6-1|once|TRBJ1-4
TGTGCCAGCAGTGAAGCGAGAGGGTGGACCGAAAAACTGTTTTTT
CASSEARGWTEKLFF
>.|TRBV7-9|once|TRBJ2-2
TGTGCCAGCAGCTTCCTGACAGCGAACACCGGGGAGCTGTTTTTT
CASSFLTANTGELFF
>.|TRBV18|.|TRBJ2-3
TGTGCCAGCTCACTGGGGGCAGCTGATACGCAGTATTTT
CASSLGAADTQYF
>.|TRBV7-8|.|TRBJ2-5
TGTGCCAGCAGCCCCGGGACACAAGAGACCCAGTACTTC
CASSPGTQETQYF
>.|TRBV19|once|TRBJ2-3
TGTGCCAGTAGTACAGGGGGGACAGATACGCAGTATTTT
CASSTGGTDTQYF
>TRBD2|TRBV15|.|TRBJ2-4
TGTGCCACCAGCAGAGATACGGGGGGGCCAAACATTCAGTACTTC
CATSRDTGGPNIQYF
>.|TRBV7-7|.|TRBJ2-1
TGTGCTAGCAGCTTAGGGCAGGTAAGTCGACCCCAGTTCTTC
CASSLGQVSRPQFF
>.|TRBV7-9|.|TRBJ1-4
TGTGCCAGCAGCCAACCCCGCCTAGGGAGGGCAGGGGACAATGAAAAACTGTTTTTT
CASSQPRLGRAGDNEKLFF
>TRBD2|TRBV24-1|.|TRBJ2-3
TGTGCCACCAACGCGGGGGGCAACACAGATACGCAGTATTTT
CATNAGGNTDTQYF
>TRBD2|TRBV30|.|TRBJ2-1
TGTGCCTGGATCCCGCGGTTAGCGGGATCTAACGAGCAGTTCTTC
CAWIPRLAGSNEQFF
>TRBD1|TRBV11-2|.|TRBJ1-3
TGTGCCAGCAGAAAAGGGACAGGAGCCTCTGGAAACACCATATATTTT
CASRKGTGASGNTIYF
>.|TRBV6-4|.|TRBJ1-1
TGTGCCAGCAGTGACTCGGAGGGGACGGGCACTGAAGCTTTCTTT
CASSDSEGTGTEAFF
>.|TRBV19|once|TRBJ2-2
TGTGCCAGTAGTATAGCCCAGGTGCGAACCGGGGAGCTGTTTTTT
CASSIAQVRTGELFF
>TRBD2|TRBV2|.|TRBJ2-3
TGTGCCAGCGAGGAGCGGGGGAGCACAGATACGCAGTATTTT
CASEERGSTDTQYF
>TRBD2|TRBV4-3|.|TRBJ2-1
TGCGCCAGCAGCCATGGAGCGGGAGGGGTAGGGAATGAGCAGTTCTTC
CASSHGAGGVGNEQFF
>.|TRBV28|.|TRBJ1-6
TGTGCCAGCACCCTAAGTCGGGGCTATAATTCACCCCTCCACTTT
CASTLSRGYNSPLHF
>TRBD1|TRBV4-1|.|TRBJ1-1
TGCGCCAGCAGCCAAACAGGGGCTGAAGCTTTCTTT
CASSQTGAEAFF
>TRBD2|TRBV28|.|TRBJ2-5
TGTGCCAGCAGTCGGACGACTAGCGGGAGGGCCTTCGGGGAGACCCAGTACTTC
CASSRTTSGRAFGETQYF
>TRBD2|TRBV7-9|.|TRBJ2-3
TGTGCCAGCAGCTTAGGCGGCGCGGGGGTAGGCGCAGATACGCAGTATTTT
CASSLGGAGVGADTQYF
>.|TRBV9|once|TRBJ1-2
TGTGCCAGCAGCTCTAGGGAGGGGTCGGCTGGCTACACCTTC
CASSSREGSAGYTF
>TRBD1|TRBV27|.|TRBJ1-1
TGTGCCAGCAGTCTAGACAGGGGCTCTGAAGCTTTCTTT
CASSLDRGSEAFF
>.|TRBV27|.|TRBJ1-5
TGTGCCAGCAGTTTATGGGGCGCCAATCAGCCCCAGCATTTT
CASSLWGANQPQHF
>.|TRBV6-5|.|TRBJ2-7
TGTGCCAGCAGTTACTCTTGGACTGAGACCTACGAGCAGTACTTC
CASSYSWTETYEQYF
>.|TRBV4-3|.|TRBJ1-6
TGCGCCAGCAGCCAATCGGGCAGGGGCTATAATTCACCCCTCCACTTT
CASSQSGRGYNSPLHF
>TRBD1|TRBV5-4|few|TRBJ1-4
TGTGCCAGCAGTTCGGACAGGGGAGATGAAAAACTGTTTTTT
CASSSDRGDEKLFF
>TRBD1|TRBV15|.|TRBJ1-1
TGTGCCACCAGCATCTCCTTGGGACAGGGGGTCTCTGAAGCTTTCTTT
CATSISLGQGVSEAFF